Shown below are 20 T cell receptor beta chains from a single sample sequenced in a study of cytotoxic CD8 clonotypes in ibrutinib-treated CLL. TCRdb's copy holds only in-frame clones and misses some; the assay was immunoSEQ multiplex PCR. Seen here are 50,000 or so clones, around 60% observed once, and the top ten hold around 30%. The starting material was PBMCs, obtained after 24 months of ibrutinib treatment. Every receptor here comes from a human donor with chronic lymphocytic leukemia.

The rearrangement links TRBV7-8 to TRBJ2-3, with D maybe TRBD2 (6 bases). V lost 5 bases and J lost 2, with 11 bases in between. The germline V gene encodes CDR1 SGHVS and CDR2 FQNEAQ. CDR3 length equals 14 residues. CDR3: CASSHGGSTDTQYF. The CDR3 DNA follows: TGTGCCAGCAGCCACGGGGGTTCCACAGATACGCAGTATTTT. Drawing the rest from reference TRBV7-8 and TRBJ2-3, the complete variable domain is GAGVSQSPRYKVAKRGQDVALRCDPISGHVSLFWYQQALGQGPEFLTYFQNEAQLDKSGLPSDRFFAERPEGSVSTLKIQRTQQEDSAVYLCASSHGGSTDTQYFGPGTRLTVL.

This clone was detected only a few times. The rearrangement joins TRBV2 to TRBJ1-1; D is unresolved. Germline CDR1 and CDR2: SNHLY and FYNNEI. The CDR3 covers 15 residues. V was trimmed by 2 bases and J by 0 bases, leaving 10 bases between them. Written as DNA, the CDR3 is TGTGCCAGCAGTGAATATAGCCTCATGAACACTGAAGCTTTCTTT. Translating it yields CASSEYSLMNTEAFF.

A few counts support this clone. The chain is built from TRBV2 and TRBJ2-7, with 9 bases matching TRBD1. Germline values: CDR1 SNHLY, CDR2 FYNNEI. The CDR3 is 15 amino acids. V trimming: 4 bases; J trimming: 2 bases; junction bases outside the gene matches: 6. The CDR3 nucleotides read TGTGCCAGCAGTGTACGGACAGGGGATGCCTACGAGCAGTACTTC. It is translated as CASSVRTGDAYEQYF.

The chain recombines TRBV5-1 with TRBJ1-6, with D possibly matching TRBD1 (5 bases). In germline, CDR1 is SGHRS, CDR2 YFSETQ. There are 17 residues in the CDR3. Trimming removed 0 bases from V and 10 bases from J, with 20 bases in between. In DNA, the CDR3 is TGCGCCAGCAGCTTGGACCTCGATCGGGGGTATGGGTCACCCCTCCACTTT. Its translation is CASSLDLDRGYGSPLHF.

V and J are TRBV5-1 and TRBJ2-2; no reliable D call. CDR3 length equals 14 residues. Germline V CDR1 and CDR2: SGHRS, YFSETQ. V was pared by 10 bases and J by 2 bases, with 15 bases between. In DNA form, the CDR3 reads TGCGCCGGCCGCCGGGCAGATAACACCGGGGAGCTGTTTTTT. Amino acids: CAGRRADNTGELFF.

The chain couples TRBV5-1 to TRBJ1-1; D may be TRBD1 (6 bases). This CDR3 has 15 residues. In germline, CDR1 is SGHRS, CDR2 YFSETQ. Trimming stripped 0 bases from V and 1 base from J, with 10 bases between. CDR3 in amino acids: CASSLAGTQNTEAFF. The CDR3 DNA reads TGCGCCAGCAGCTTGGCGGGGACACAGAACACTGAAGCTTTCTTT.

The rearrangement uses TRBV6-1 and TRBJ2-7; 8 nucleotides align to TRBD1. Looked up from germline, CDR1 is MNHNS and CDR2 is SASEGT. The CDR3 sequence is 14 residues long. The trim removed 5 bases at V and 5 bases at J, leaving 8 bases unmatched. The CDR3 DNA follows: TGTGCCAGCAGTATGGGACAGGCTCGCCACGAGCAGTACTTC. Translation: CASSMGQARHEQYF.

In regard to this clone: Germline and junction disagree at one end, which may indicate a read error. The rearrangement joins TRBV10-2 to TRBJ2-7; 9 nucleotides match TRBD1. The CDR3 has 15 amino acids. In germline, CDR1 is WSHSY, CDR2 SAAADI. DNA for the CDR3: TGCGCCAGCAGCCCAGACAGGGGGTTATCCTACGAACAGTACTTC. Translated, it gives CASSPDRGLSYEQYF.

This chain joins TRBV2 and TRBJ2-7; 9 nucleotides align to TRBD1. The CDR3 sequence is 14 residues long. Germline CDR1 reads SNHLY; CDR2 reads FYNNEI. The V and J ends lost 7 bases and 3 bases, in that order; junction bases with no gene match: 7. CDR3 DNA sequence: TGTGCCAGCAACCCGGGACAGGGAGACTACGAGCAGTACTTC. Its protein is CASNPGQGDYEQYF.

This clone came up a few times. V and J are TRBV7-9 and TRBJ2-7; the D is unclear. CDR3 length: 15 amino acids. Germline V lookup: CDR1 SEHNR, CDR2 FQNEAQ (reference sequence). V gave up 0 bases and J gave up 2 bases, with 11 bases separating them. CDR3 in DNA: TGTGCCAGCAGCTTAGCGTCGGGTTTGGCCTACGAGCAGTACTTC. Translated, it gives CASSLASGLAYEQYF. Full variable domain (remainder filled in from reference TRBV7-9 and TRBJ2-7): DTGVSQNPRHKITKRGQNVTFRCDPISEHNRLYWYRQTLGQGPEFLTYFQNEAQLEKSRLLSDRFSAERPKGSFSTLEIQRTEQGDSAMYLCASSLASGLAYEQYFGPGTRLTVT.

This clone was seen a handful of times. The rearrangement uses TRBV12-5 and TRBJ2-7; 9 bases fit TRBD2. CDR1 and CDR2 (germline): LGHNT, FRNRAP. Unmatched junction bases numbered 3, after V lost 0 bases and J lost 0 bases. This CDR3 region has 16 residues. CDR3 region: CASGLVLSGSSYEQYF. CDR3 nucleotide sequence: TGTGCTAGTGGTTTGGTACTTAGCGGGAGCTCCTACGAGCAGTACTTC.

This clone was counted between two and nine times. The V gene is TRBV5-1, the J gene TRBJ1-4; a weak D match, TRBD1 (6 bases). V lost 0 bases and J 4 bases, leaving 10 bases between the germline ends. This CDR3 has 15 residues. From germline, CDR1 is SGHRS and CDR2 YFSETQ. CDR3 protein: CASSLARGGNEKLFF. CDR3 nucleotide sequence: TGCGCCAGCAGCTTGGCCAGGGGAGGTAATGAAAAACTGTTTTTT. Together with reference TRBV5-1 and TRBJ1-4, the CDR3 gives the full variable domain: KAGVTQTPRYLIKTRGQQVTLSCSPISGHRSVSWYQQTPGQGLQFLFEYFSETQRNKGNFPGRFSGRQFSNSRSEMNVSTLELGDSALYLCASSLARGGNEKLFFGSGTQLSVL.

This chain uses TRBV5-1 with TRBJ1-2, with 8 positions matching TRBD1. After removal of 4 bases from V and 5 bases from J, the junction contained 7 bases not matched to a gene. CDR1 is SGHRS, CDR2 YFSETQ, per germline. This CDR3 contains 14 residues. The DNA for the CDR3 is TGCGCCAGCAGCGTTTTACAGGGGGGTTATGGCTACACCTTC. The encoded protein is CASSVLQGGYGYTF.

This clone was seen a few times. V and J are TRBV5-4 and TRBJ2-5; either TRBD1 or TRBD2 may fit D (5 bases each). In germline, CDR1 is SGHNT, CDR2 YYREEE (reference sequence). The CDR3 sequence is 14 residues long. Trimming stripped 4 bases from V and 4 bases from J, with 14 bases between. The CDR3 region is CASSPGGGAETQYF. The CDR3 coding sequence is TGTGCCAGCAGCCCTGGTGGGGGTGCAGAGACCCAGTACTTC.

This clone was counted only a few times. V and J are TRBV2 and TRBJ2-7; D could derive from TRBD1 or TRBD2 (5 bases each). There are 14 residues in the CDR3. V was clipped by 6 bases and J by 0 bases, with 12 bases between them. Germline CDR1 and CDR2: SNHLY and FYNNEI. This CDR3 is CASRADTSSYEQYF. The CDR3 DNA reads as TGTGCCAGCAGAGCGGACACGAGCTCCTACGAGCAGTACTTC.

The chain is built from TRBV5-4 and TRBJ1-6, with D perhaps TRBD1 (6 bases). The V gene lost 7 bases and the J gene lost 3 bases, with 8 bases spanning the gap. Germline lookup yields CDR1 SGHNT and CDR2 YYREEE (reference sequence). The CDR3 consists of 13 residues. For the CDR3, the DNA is TGTGCCAGCCGACAGGACTATAATTCACCCCTCCACTTT. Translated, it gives CASRQDYNSPLHF.

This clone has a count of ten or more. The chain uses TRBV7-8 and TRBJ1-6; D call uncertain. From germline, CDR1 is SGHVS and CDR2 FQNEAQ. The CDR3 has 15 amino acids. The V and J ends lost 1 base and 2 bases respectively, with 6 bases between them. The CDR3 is CASSLGQAYNSPLHF. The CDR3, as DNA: TGTGCCAGCAGCTTAGGTCAGGCCTATAATTCACCCCTCCACTTT.

CDR3 DNA sequence: TGTGCCAGCAGCTTGGGACAGACGAGCACTGAAGCTTTCTTT. The encoded protein is CASSLGQTSTEAFF. The V and J genes are TRBV11-2 and TRBJ1-1; 7 bases agree with TRBD1. The ends lost 3 bases at V and 4 bases at J; junction bases unmatched: 5. Germline assignment: CDR1 SGHAT and CDR2 FQNNGV. The CDR3 runs 14 residues. Full variable domain (rest looked up from reference TRBV11-2 and TRBJ1-1): EAGVAQSPRYKIIEKRQSVAFWCNPISGHATLYWYQQILGQGPKLLIQFQNNGVVDDSQLPKDRFSAERLKGVDSTLKIQPAKLEDSAVYLCASSLGQTSTEAFFGQGTRLTVV.

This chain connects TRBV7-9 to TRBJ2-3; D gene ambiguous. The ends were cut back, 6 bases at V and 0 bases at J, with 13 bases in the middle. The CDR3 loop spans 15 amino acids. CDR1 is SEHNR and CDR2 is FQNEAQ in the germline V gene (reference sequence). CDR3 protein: CASSFATPSTDTQYF. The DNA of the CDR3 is TGTGCCAGCAGTTTCGCCACCCCAAGCACAGATACGCAGTATTTT.

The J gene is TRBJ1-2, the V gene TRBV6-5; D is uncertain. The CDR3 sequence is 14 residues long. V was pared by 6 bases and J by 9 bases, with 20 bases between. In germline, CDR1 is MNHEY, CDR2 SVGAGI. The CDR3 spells CASRQLGGLYSYTF. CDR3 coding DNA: TGTGCCAGCAGGCAGTTAGGAGGACTATATAGCTACACCTTC.